Listed here are 13 T cell receptor beta chains from one sample, sequenced in a study of CD8+CD57+ T cells in acquired aplastic anemia. CDR3 and TCR beta VDJ profiling relied on genomic DNA as the template. A single record per CDR3 protein comes from TCRdb applying MiXCR to the reads. This sample has about 210,000 distinct CDR3 sequences, with 34% found just once. Material: sorted CD4+, CD8+, or CD8+CD57+ T cells (not recorded which) from PBMCs. These receptors all come from a human donor in good health, serving as a control.

The sample holds a few counts of this clonotype. A much larger clonotype is one base distant, so this may be a read error. The chain has TRBV7-9 and TRBJ1-2; no reliable D call. Germline CDR1 SEHNR, CDR2 FQNEAQ (reference sequence). Trimming cost V 5 bases and J 8 bases, with 15 bases left between them. The CDR3 sequence is 13 residues long. The CDR3, as DNA: TGTGCCAGCAGCCCGGTCCCTTTGGGAGGCTACACCTTC. This encodes CASSPVPLGGYTF. The complete variable domain, with remaining parts taken from reference TRBV7-9 and TRBJ1-2, reads DTGVSQNPRHKITKRGQNVTFRCDPISEHNRLYWYRQTLGQGPEFLTYFQNEAQLEKSRLLSDRFSAERPKGSFSTLEIQRTEQGDSAMYLCASSPVPLGGYTFGSGTRLTVV.

Comment on this clonotype: A single base separates this from a much larger clone, so it may be a read error. The rearrangement uses TRBV2 and TRBJ2-7; 10 bases are shared with TRBD1. The DNA end is more similar to TRBJ2-5, so the J call may be wrong. The CDR3 covers 16 residues. Germline V lookup: CDR1 SNHLY, CDR2 FYNNEI. CDR3 sequence (DNA): TGTACCAGCAGTCCAAGAGAGACAGGGGGCCGAGAGACCCAGTACTTC. Translating gives CTSSPRETGGRETQYF.

At least ten counts were recorded for this clonotype. The rearrangement links TRBV9 to TRBJ1-1; D gene unclear. The ends were cut back, 0 bases at V and 0 bases at J, with 9 bases in the middle. Germline V lookup: CDR1 SGDLS, CDR2 YYNGEE. CDR3 length: 15 amino acids. The DNA for the CDR3 is TGTGCCAGCAGCGTAGCTTCGCAGCTGAACACTGAAGCTTTCTTT. This gives the protein CASSVASQLNTEAFF.

To note about this clonotype: Just one base apart from a much larger clone, this may be a read error. The CDR3 DNA follows: TGTGTCAGCAGCAACTTCGCGGGGGAGGTGGATGAGCAGTTCTTC. It specifies CVSSNFAGEVDEQFF. The chain carries TRBV10-1 and TRBJ2-1, with TRBD2 identical over 7 bases. The germline V gene encodes CDR1 WNHNN and CDR2 SYGVQD (reference sequence). The CDR3 has 15 residues.

In this sample, this clonotype turned up many times. The V gene is TRBV6-1, the J gene TRBJ1-2; D is ambiguous. Germline loops: CDR1 MNHNS, CDR2 SASEGT. The CDR3 spans 14 residues. Trimming pared 7 bases from V and 6 bases from J, leaving 18 bases between. Here the CDR3 DNA reads TGTGCCAGCACCAAGGCGTCACGGGTCGATGGCTACACCTTC. As protein: CASTKASRVDGYTF.

A note on this clonotype: An end of the junction differs from the germline gene, which may be a read error. The V call is TRBV11-2, the J call TRBJ2-1, with 13 bases matching TRBD2. Germline V gives CDR1 SGHAT, CDR2 FQNNGV. This CDR3 has 15 residues. Here the CDR3 DNA reads TGTGCCAGCAGCTCCATAACCGGGACTAGCGGGGAAGTGTCGTTC. Its protein is CASSSITGTSGEVSF. Full variable domain (outside the CDR3, taken from reference TRBV11-2 and TRBJ2-1): EAGVAQSPRYKIIEKRQSVAFWCNPISGHATLYWYQQILGQGPKLLIQFQNNGVVDDSQLPKDRFSAERLKGVDSTLKIQPAKLEDSAVYLCASSSITGTSGEVSFGPGTRLTVL.

This clonotype was detected ten times or more. The CDR3 here is CSAGGQGVPNYGYTF. CDR3 in DNA: TGCAGTGCTGGAGGACAGGGTGTTCCTAACTATGGCTACACCTTC. The chain recombines TRBV20-1 with TRBJ1-2, with 8 positions matching TRBD1. CDR3 length: 15 amino acids. Germline V gives CDR1 DFQATT, CDR2 SNEGSKA (reference sequence). Unmatched junction bases numbered 8, after V lost 5 bases and J lost 0 bases.

There are many counts of this clonotype. The V gene is TRBV2, the J gene TRBJ1-2; a possible D gene is TRBD1 (5 bases). Trimming took 5 bases from V and 0 from J, leaving 16 bases between them. The CDR3 spans 16 residues. Germline V CDR1 and CDR2: SNHLY, FYNNEI. As DNA, the CDR3 is TGTGCCAGCAGTAAACTTCAGGGATTCCCTAACTATGGCTACACCTTC. Encoded protein: CASSKLQGFPNYGYTF. The whole variable domain, remainder taken from reference TRBV2 and TRBJ1-2, is EPEVTQTPSHQVTQMGQEVILRCVPISNHLYFYWYRQILGQKVEFLVSFYNNEISEKSEIFDDQFSVERPDGSNFTLKIRSTKLEDSAMYFCASSKLQGFPNYGYTFGSGTRLTVV.

This clonotype was found many times. V usage is TRBV20-1 and J usage is TRBJ1-2, with D possibly being TRBD1 (6 bases). Trimming left V 3 bases short and J 5 bases short, with 16 bases between. Germline CDR1 DFQATT, CDR2 SNEGSKA (reference sequence). This CDR3 contains 14 residues. As DNA, the CDR3 is TGCAGTGCTAGCCCTACCAGGGGCTCATATGGCTACACCTTC. Its protein is CSASPTRGSYGYTF.

This clonotype was counted once. CDR3: CASSKSTDSLEAFF. The CDR3 DNA sequence: TGTGCCAGCAGCAAAAGTACTGATAGTCTTGAAGCTTTCTTT. The chain is built from TRBV2 and TRBJ1-1; D not resolved. CDR3 length equals 14 residues. Germline V gene lookup returns CDR1 SNHLY and CDR2 FYNNEI. V lost 6 bases to trimming and J lost 7 bases, with 18 bases between them.

The genes are TRBV29-1 and TRBJ2-7; 9 bases match TRBD1. CDR3 length equals 13 residues. Germline lookup yields CDR1 SQVTM and CDR2 ANQGSEA. J was trimmed by 5 bases and V by 4 bases; bases with no gene match: 6. The CDR3 DNA sequence: TGCAGCGTTGCTGGGACAGGGCCCAACGAGCAGTACTTC. Amino acid sequence: CSVAGTGPNEQYF.

This sequence joins TRBV7-8 and TRBJ1-2; D is unclear. V lost 5 bases to trimming and J lost 10 bases, with 14 bases between them. The CDR3 has 12 residues. Germline V gene lookup returns CDR1 SGHVS and CDR2 FQNEAQ. As DNA, the CDR3 is TGTGCCAGCAGCCCATCCTTCCCGCTCTACACCTTC. Translated: CASSPSFPLYTF.

This clonotype came up a few times. The chain carries TRBV6-1 and TRBJ1-2; no definite D call. Trimming cost V 6 bases and J 8 bases, with 25 bases left between them. The germline V gene encodes CDR1 MNHNS and CDR2 SASEGT. The CDR3 length is 16 residues. As DNA, the CDR3 is TGTGCCAGCAGAGCCTCAGTGGATACCATATCCTTAGGCTACACCTTC. Residues: CASRASVDTISLGYTF.